The 18 T cell receptor beta chains given below trace back to one sample, sequenced in a study of response to subunit inactivated influenza vaccine. MiXCR, applied by TCRdb to the RT-PCR reads, yields one record per CDR3 protein. The table shows about half a million distinct CDR3 sequences, with 11% occurring only once. Sequencing was performed on PBMCs from blood, taken more than 35 days after vaccination. Receptors were obtained from a man aged 45-60 years who received an inactivated influenza vaccine.

This clonotype has a handful of counts. This chain joins TRBV7-2 and TRBJ2-1; no clear D. Germline V CDR1 and CDR2: SGHTA, FQGNSA. CDR3 size: 14 residues. V lost 1 base and J 8 bases, leaving 12 bases between the germline ends. Here the CDR3 reads CASSLGASFDEQFF. The DNA of the CDR3 is TGTGCCAGCAGCTTAGGAGCTAGTTTCGATGAGCAGTTCTTC.

V and J are TRBV5-1 and TRBJ2-7; TRBD2 is a possible D gene (5 bases). Trimming took 2 bases from V and 6 from J, leaving 24 bases between them. CDR3 length: 17 amino acids. Germline V lookup: CDR1 SGHRS, CDR2 YFSETQ. In DNA, the CDR3 is TGCGCCAGCAGCTTAGGTGGAGTTTCCCTGTTCGGGATCGAGCAGTACTTC. Its protein is CASSLGGVSLFGIEQYF.

The chain has TRBV6-2 or TRBV6-3 and TRBJ2-4, with TRBD1 as a possible D gene (5 bases). From germline, CDR1 is MNHEY and CDR2 SVGEGT. The CDR3 runs to 15 residues. Trimming stripped 0 bases from V and 4 bases from J, with 10 bases between. CDR3 protein: CASSYSLDRKNIQYF. The CDR3 region has the DNA TGTGCCAGCAGTTACTCGCTCGACAGAAAAAACATTCAGTACTTC.

This clonotype was picked up a small number of times. The chain combines TRBV6-2 or TRBV6-3 with TRBJ1-5; no definite D call. The CDR3 covers 12 residues. The germline V and J ends were trimmed by 7 bases and 6 bases, with 10 bases remaining between them. Germline values: CDR1 MNHEY, CDR2 SVGEGT. In nucleotides, the CDR3 is TGTGCCAGCACGGGTCCGGGTCAGCCCCAGCATTTT. Encoded protein: CASTGPGQPQHF.

J is TRBJ2-2 and V is TRBV5-1, with unresolved D. CDR1 is SGHRS and CDR2 is YFSETQ in the germline V gene. V lost 0 bases to trimming and J lost 1 base, with 7 bases between them. The CDR3 loop spans 15 amino acids. The CDR3 nucleotides read TGCGCCAGCAGCTTGGCCGACCGGAACACCGGGGAGCTGTTTTTT. This sequence encodes CASSLADRNTGELFF. The full variable domain, its missing parts supplied by reference TRBV5-1 and TRBJ2-2, is KAGVTQTPRYLIKTRGQQVTLSCSPISGHRSVSWYQQTPGQGLQFLFEYFSETQRNKGNFPGRFSGRQFSNSRSEMNVSTLELGDSALYLCASSLADRNTGELFFGEGSRLTVL.

This clonotype was picked up a small number of times. CDR3: CASSRTGWSDYGYTF. The CDR3 DNA sequence: TGTGCCAGCAGTCGGACGGGGTGGAGTGACTATGGCTACACCTTC. The chain couples TRBV6-2 or TRBV6-3 to TRBJ1-2; D not resolved. The germline gives CDR1 MNHEY, CDR2 SVGEGT. The V end lost 5 bases, the J end lost 3 bases, and 16 bases lay between the germline ends. This CDR3 spans 15 amino acids.

The chain combines TRBV7-2 with TRBJ1-2; D gene ambiguous. Germline CDR1 reads SGHTA; CDR2 reads FQGNSA. There are 13 residues in the CDR3. Trimming took off 2 bases at V and 3 bases at J, with 7 bases between the two ends. Written as DNA, the CDR3 is TGTGCCAGCAGCTTAAACAAGGACTATGGCTACACCTTC. Translating it yields CASSLNKDYGYTF.

This clonotype showed up just a few times. V gene TRBV28 combines with J gene TRBJ2-2; 9 nucleotides line up with TRBD2. Germline V gene data show CDR1 as MDHEN and CDR2 as SYDVKM. The ends lost 6 bases at V and 8 bases at J; junction bases unmatched: 13. The CDR3 is made up of 16 amino acids. CDR3 sequence reads: CASRSFKRGARGELFF. DNA of the CDR3: TGTGCCAGCAGAAGCTTTAAGCGGGGGGCTCGTGGGGAGCTGTTTTTT.

This clonotype has a count of ten or more. As DNA, the CDR3 is TGCGCCAGCAGCCCGTCGGGGGGCGGGGTGAACGGTTTCTTT. Its protein is CASSPSGGGVNGFF. The V and J genes are TRBV5-1 and TRBJ1-1; tentatively, D is TRBD1 (6 bases). CDR1 is SGHRS, CDR2 YFSETQ, per germline. This CDR3 region has 14 residues. Trimming left V 4 bases short and J 13 bases short, with 23 bases between.

This clonotype was recorded many times. The chain combines TRBV7-7 with TRBJ2-1; the D call may be TRBD1 or TRBD2 (5 bases each). V lost 5 bases and J lost 7, with 18 bases in between. CDR1 is SSHAT and CDR2 is FNYEAQ in the germline V gene (reference sequence). The CDR3 is 15 amino acids. The CDR3 DNA is TGTGCCAGCAGCCCCGACGGGGACCCTGCGAATGAGCAGTTCTTC. Its protein is CASSPDGDPANEQFF.

In this sample, this clonotype turned up many times. The rearrangement joins TRBV20-1 to TRBJ2-5; the match to TRBD2 covers 13 bases. Germline V CDR1 and CDR2: DFQATT, SNEGSKA (reference sequence). V dropped 0 bases and J dropped 7; count of bases not matched to a gene: 8. This CDR3 spans 16 amino acids. Written as DNA, the CDR3 is TGCAGTGCTAGAGATAATAGACTAGCGGGAGGTGGGACCCAGTACTTC. It translates to CSARDNRLAGGGTQYF.

The sample holds many counts of this clonotype. V is TRBV27 and J is TRBJ2-3; D not certain. This CDR3 is 11 amino acids long. Germline V CDR1 and CDR2: MNHEY, SMNVEV (reference sequence). Trimming pared 6 bases from V and 3 bases from J, leaving 4 bases between. The CDR3 sequence: CASRETDTQYF. The CDR3, as DNA: TGTGCCAGCAGGGAAACAGATACGCAGTATTTT.

The rearrangement links TRBV10-3 to TRBJ2-3; no reliable D call. CDR1 and CDR2 from the germline V gene are ENHRY and SYGVKD. V lost 2 bases and J 6 bases, leaving 12 bases between the germline ends. The CDR3 contains 14 residues. CDR3 coding DNA: TGTGCCATCAGTGAGAGCTCACCCCAGGATACGCAGTATTTT. Its protein product is CAISESSPQDTQYF.

This clonotype was seen more than once but under ten times. The gene calls are TRBV12-3 or TRBV12-4 and TRBJ1-1; D is undetermined. Between the trimmed V and J ends, which lost 7 bases and 4 bases, there was a span of 22 bases. The CDR3 has 16 amino acids. Here the CDR3 DNA reads TGTGCCAGCAAAAAGGGAGATACCGTCCCAGGCACTGAAGCTTTCTTT. Protein: CASKKGDTVPGTEAFF.

This clonotype was counted only a few times. The chain has TRBV10-3 and TRBJ2-7; D uncertain. Trimming shortened V by 3 bases and J by 0 bases, and 6 bases separated the two germline ends. Germline V gene data show CDR1 as ENHRY and CDR2 as SYGVKD. CDR3 length: 13 residues. CDR3: CAISERSSYEQYF. In nucleotides, the CDR3 is TGTGCCATCAGTGAAAGGAGCTCCTACGAGCAGTACTTC.

This clonotype was seen many times. The CDR3 spells CASSLRSGVDTDTQYF. CDR3 DNA: TGTGCCAGCAGCTTGAGGAGCGGAGTGGACACAGATACGCAGTATTTT. The J gene is TRBJ2-3, the V gene TRBV5-5, with D possibly TRBD2 on 5 matching bases. The CDR3 loop spans 16 amino acids. Germline CDR1 and CDR2: SGHKS and YYEKEE (reference sequence). Trimming removed 1 base at V and 2 bases at J, with 14 bases between. Combining the CDR3 with reference TRBV5-5 and TRBJ2-3 gives the whole variable domain DAGVTQSPTHLIKTRGQQVTLRCSPISGHKSVSWYQQVLGQGPQFIFQYYEKEERGRGNFPDRFSARQFPNYSSELNVNALLLGDSALYLCASSLRSGVDTDTQYFGPGTRLTVL.

This clonotype was seen repeatedly, ten times or more. The chain combines TRBV29-1 with TRBJ1-1; D uncertain. Between the trimmed V and J ends, which lost 7 bases and 8 bases, there was a span of 5 bases. Germline V CDR1 and CDR2: SQVTM, ANQGSEA. The CDR3 extends over 8 amino acids. This CDR3 reads CSAREAFF. CDR3 sequence (DNA): TGCAGCGCAAGAGAAGCTTTCTTT.

The gene calls are TRBV7-8 and TRBJ2-7; weak D call: TRBD2 (5 bases). Germline loops: CDR1 SGHVS, CDR2 FQNEAQ. Trimming cost V 5 bases and J 0 bases, with 14 bases left between them. The CDR3 covers 15 residues. In nucleotides, the CDR3 is TGTGCCAGCAGCCCCCCAAGCGGACTCTCCTACGAGCAGTACTTC. It translates to CASSPPSGLSYEQYF.